This T cell receptor (beta chain) originates from a study of T cell changes during pregnancy in multiple sclerosis. The CDR3 length is 13 residues. CDR1 is SGHDT, CDR2 YYEEEE, per germline. Between the trimmed V and J ends, which lost 0 bases and 1 base, there was a span of 5 bases. The data were produced by immunoSEQ multiplex PCR, yet TCRdb's version contains in-frame clones alone and is incomplete. This sample yields roughly 40,000 clones, of which about 92% are seen a single time; roughly 1.2% belongs to the top ten. The V and J genes are TRBV5-6 and TRBJ2-7; D remains unclear. Specimen: peripheral blood, collected before pregnancy. This receptor was taken from a female donor with multiple sclerosis, enrolled in a pregnancy study. CDR3 nucleotide sequence: TGTGCCAGCAGCTTGGGACAATCCTACGAGCAGTACTTC. As protein: CASSLGQSYEQYF.